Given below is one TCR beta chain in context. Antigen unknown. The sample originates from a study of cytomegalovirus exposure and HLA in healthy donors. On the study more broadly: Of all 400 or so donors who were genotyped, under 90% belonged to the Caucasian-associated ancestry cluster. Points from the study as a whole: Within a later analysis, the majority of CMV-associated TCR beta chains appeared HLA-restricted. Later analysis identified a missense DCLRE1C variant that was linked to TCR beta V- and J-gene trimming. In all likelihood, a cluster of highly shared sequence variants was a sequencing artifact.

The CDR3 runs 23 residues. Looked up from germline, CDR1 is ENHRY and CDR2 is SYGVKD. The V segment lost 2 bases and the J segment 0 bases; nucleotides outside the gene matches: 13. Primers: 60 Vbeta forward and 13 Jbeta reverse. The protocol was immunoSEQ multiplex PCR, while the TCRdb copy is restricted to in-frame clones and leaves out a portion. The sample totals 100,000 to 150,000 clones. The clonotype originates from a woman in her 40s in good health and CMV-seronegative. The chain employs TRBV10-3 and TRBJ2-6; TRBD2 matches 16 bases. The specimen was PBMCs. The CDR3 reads CAISEPQGLAGGRPSSGANVLTF. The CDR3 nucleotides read TGTGCCATCAGTGAGCCACAGGGACTAGCGGGGGGGCGTCCCAGCTCTGGGGCCAACGTCCTGACTTTC.